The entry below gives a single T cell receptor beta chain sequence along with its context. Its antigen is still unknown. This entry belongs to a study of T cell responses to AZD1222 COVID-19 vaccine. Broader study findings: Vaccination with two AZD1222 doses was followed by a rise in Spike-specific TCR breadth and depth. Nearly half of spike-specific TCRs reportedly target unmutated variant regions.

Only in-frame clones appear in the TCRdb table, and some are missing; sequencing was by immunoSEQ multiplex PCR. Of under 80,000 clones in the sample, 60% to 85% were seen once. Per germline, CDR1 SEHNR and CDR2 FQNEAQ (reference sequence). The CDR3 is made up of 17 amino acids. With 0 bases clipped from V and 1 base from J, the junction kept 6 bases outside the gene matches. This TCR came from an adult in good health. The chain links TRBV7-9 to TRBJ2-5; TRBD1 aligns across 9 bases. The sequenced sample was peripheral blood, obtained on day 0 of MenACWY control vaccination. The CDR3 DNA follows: TGTGCCAGCAGCTTAGCCCCCGGGACAGGGCTCCAAGAGACCCAGTACTTC. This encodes CASSLAPGTGLQETQYF. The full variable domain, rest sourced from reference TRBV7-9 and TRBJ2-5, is DTGVSQNPRHKITKRGQNVTFRCDPISEHNRLYWYRQTLGQGPEFLTYFQNEAQLEKSRLLSDRFSAERPKGSFSTLEIQRTEQGDSAMYLCASSLAPGTGLQETQYFGPGTRLLVL.